The 23 T cell receptor beta chains in this list originate from one sample, sequenced in a study of graft-versus-host responses after intestinal transplantation. Measured with immunoSEQ multiplex PCR; TCRdb has only the in-frame clones, and not every one. The sample includes about 25,000 clones, around 94% of them seen just once. This material consisted of PBMCs, taken approximately 30 days after intestinal transplant. The receptors stem from a human patient who received an intestinal transplant, so some T cells may come from the graft donor.

The rearrangement uses TRBV27 and TRBJ1-2; tentative D call: TRBD1 (6 bases). The V end lost 5 bases, the J end lost 4 bases, and 17 bases lay between the germline ends. The CDR3 covers 15 residues. Germline CDR1 MNHEY, CDR2 SMNVEV (reference sequence). The CDR3 spells CASSMNTGFSYGYTF. Here the CDR3 DNA reads TGTGCCAGCAGTATGAATACAGGGTTCAGCTATGGCTACACCTTC.

CDR3 protein: CASSMSDTGELFF. The CDR3 region has the DNA TGTGCCAGTAGTATGTCGGACACCGGGGAGCTGTTTTTT. The chain is built from TRBV19 and TRBJ2-2; D is unresolved. Trimming removed 3 bases at V and 3 bases at J, with 5 bases between. The CDR3 covers 13 residues. In germline, CDR1 is LNHDA, CDR2 SQIVND (reference sequence).

V and J are TRBV9 and TRBJ2-5; possibly TRBD2 for D (5 bases). The V and J ends lost 0 bases and 5 bases respectively, with 11 bases between them. Germline CDR1 is SGDLS and CDR2 is YYNGEE. CDR3 length: 14 amino acids. CDR3 nucleotide sequence: TGTGCCAGCAGCGTAGCAGTGGGCGGGGAGACCCAGTACTTC. Its translation: CASSVAVGGETQYF.

The J gene is TRBJ2-1, the V gene TRBV15; the match to TRBD2 covers 8 bases. The CDR3 consists of 17 residues. CDR1 is LNHNV, CDR2 YYDKDF, per germline (reference sequence). V was pared by 3 bases and J by 7 bases, with 14 bases of the junction left unmatched. The CDR3 nucleotides read TGTGCCACCAGCAGCCCCCGGCGGGTAGCGGGATTGAATGAGCAGTTCTTC. This sequence encodes CATSSPRRVAGLNEQFF.

The count of this clone is one. This chain connects TRBV9 to TRBJ1-4; a weak D match, TRBD1 (6 bases). V lost 0 bases and J lost 7, with 13 bases in between. The CDR3 spans 15 residues. CDR1 SGDLS and CDR2 YYNGEE come from the germline V gene. The CDR3 loop is CASSVAGQSGEKLFF. CDR3 sequence (DNA): TGTGCCAGCAGCGTAGCAGGACAGTCTGGTGAAAAACTGTTTTTT.

The rearrangement links TRBV7-9 to TRBJ1-2; weak D call: TRBD1 (6 bases). CDR1 is SEHNR, CDR2 FQNEAQ, per germline (reference sequence). V was cut by 6 bases and J by 2 bases, with 10 bases left in between. CDR3 size: 13 residues. The CDR3 nucleotides are TGTGCCAGCAGTCACAGGGAAAACTATGGCTACACCTTC. This sequence encodes CASSHRENYGYTF.

The chain couples TRBV6-5 to TRBJ2-6; the D gene is possibly TRBD2 (5 bases). The CDR3 sequence is 15 residues long. V was trimmed by 4 bases and J by 0 bases, leaving 7 bases between them. The germline V gene encodes CDR1 MNHEY and CDR2 SVGAGI. The CDR3 sequence is CASSFRGSGANVLTF. The CDR3 bases are TGTGCCAGCAGTTTTCGGGGCTCTGGGGCCAACGTCCTGACTTTC.

This chain connects TRBV19 to TRBJ1-1, with a weak D call TRBD1 (5 bases). CDR1 is LNHDA, CDR2 SQIVND, per germline (reference sequence). This CDR3 has 13 amino acids. V lost 6 bases, J lost 2 bases, and 10 bases lay in between. The CDR3 region is CASRDKGNTEAFF. The CDR3 DNA follows: TGTGCCAGTAGGGACAAGGGTAACACTGAAGCTTTCTTT.

The chain employs TRBV10-3 and TRBJ1-2; D is unresolved. Germline V gene lookup returns CDR1 ENHRY and CDR2 SYGVKD. Trimming cost V 4 bases and J 5 bases, with 8 bases left between them. The CDR3 is made up of 12 amino acids. The CDR3 nucleotides read TGTGCCATCAGTGCGACTCAGTATGGCTACACCTTC. Translation: CAISATQYGYTF.

The chain employs TRBV6-1 and TRBJ2-7; a weak D match, TRBD1 (5 bases). The length of the CDR3 is 15 residues. From germline, CDR1 is MNHNS and CDR2 SASEGT. The germline V and J ends were trimmed by 6 bases and 0 bases, with 15 bases remaining between them. The CDR3 protein is CASSLTATGSYEQYF. CDR3 in DNA: TGTGCCAGCAGCCTGACAGCCACTGGCTCCTACGAGCAGTACTTC.

In its sample, this clone was seen once. This rearrangement joins TRBV5-1 to TRBJ1-4; D is undetermined. The ends were cut back, 2 bases at V and 1 base at J, with 15 bases in the middle. CDR1 and CDR2 from the germline V gene are SGHRS and YFSETQ. This CDR3 region has 17 residues. The DNA of the CDR3 is TGCGCCAGCAGCTTACCCGCATCAGGTGTAACTAATGAAAAACTGTTTTTT. It specifies CASSLPASGVTNEKLFF.

V gene TRBV30 combines with J gene TRBJ1-6; maybe TRBD1 (6 bases). This CDR3 comprises 16 residues. Looked up from germline, CDR1 is GTSNPN and CDR2 is SVGIG (reference sequence). Between the trimmed V and J ends, which lost 0 bases and 10 bases, there was a span of 19 bases. CDR3 DNA sequence: TGTGCCTGGAGTGTACTTTTGAACAGGGAGGACTCACCCCTCCACTTT. The encoded protein is CAWSVLLNREDSPLHF.

The rearrangement links TRBV7-2 to TRBJ1-2, with TRBD1 matching over 8 bases. After removal of 4 bases from V and 4 bases from J, the junction contained 8 bases not matched to a gene. The CDR3 has 15 amino acids. Germline V gene sequence: CDR1 SGHTA, CDR2 FQGNSA. In DNA form, the CDR3 reads TGTGCCAGCAGCTCGGACAGGGAATTCAGCTATGGCTACACCTTC. Its translation is CASSSDREFSYGYTF.

The V gene is TRBV9, the J gene TRBJ2-1; D is unclear. Between the trimmed V and J ends, which lost 4 bases and 3 bases, there was a span of 11 bases. There are 14 residues in the CDR3. Germline V gene data show CDR1 as SGDLS and CDR2 as YYNGEE. In DNA form, the CDR3 reads TGTGCCAGCAGCCCTACCGGTCTCTACAATGAGCAGTTCTTC. The encoded protein is CASSPTGLYNEQFF.

This rearrangement joins TRBV6-8 to TRBJ2-5, with D possibly TRBD2 on 5 matching bases. The CDR3 extends over 16 amino acids. V lost 6 bases to trimming and J lost 0 bases, with 17 bases between them. Germline-derived CDR1 and CDR2 are MNHGY and SAAAGT. CDR3 sequence reads: CASRYPTRWYQETQYF. DNA for the CDR3: TGTGCCAGCAGGTATCCAACTAGGTGGTACCAAGAGACCCAGTACTTC.

CDR3 protein: CASSSWGRKTSSYEQYF. As DNA, the CDR3 is TGTGCCAGCAGTTCATGGGGGCGTAAGACTAGCTCCTACGAGCAGTACTTC. The chain has TRBV28 and TRBJ2-7, with D perhaps assigned TRBD1 or TRBD2 (6 bases each). The germline V gene has CDR1 MDHEN and CDR2 SYDVKM. V shed 4 bases and J shed 0 bases, with 19 bases lying between them. This CDR3 has 17 residues. Full variable domain (missing parts from reference TRBV28 and TRBJ2-7): DVKVTQSSRYLVKRTGEKVFLECVQDMDHENMFWYRQDPGLGLRLIYFSYDVKMKEKGDIPEGYSVSREKKERFSLILESASTNQTSMYLCASSSWGRKTSSYEQYFGPGTRLTVT.

The gene calls are TRBV15 and TRBJ1-2, with D maybe TRBD1 (5 bases). Looked up from germline, CDR1 is LNHNV and CDR2 is YYDKDF (reference sequence). This CDR3 comprises 13 residues. With 3 bases removed from V and 6 bases from J, the gap between germline ends came to 11 bases. CDR3 coding DNA: TGTGCCACCAGCAGGGAAGGGGAGGATGGCTACACCTTC. It specifies CATSREGEDGYTF.

The chain carries TRBV12-5 and TRBJ1-4; D not certain. V dropped 6 bases and J dropped 7 bases, with 15 bases sitting between them. The CDR3 has 14 amino acids. Per the germline V gene, CDR1 is LGHNT and CDR2 is FRNRAP. The CDR3 here is CASGGWPVGEKLFF. The CDR3 nucleotides read TGTGCTAGTGGCGGTTGGCCAGTAGGTGAAAAACTGTTTTTT.

This clone appeared once. The chain joins TRBV30 to TRBJ1-1; 7 bases are shared with TRBD1. V was pared by 0 bases and J by 8 bases, with 9 bases of the junction left unmatched. The V gene's germline CDR1 is GTSNPN and CDR2 SVGIG (reference sequence). There are 14 residues in the CDR3. CDR3 amino acids: CAWSVSVTGQEAFF. In DNA form, the CDR3 reads TGTGCCTGGAGTGTGTCCGTGACAGGGCAGGAAGCTTTCTTT. Full variable domain (missing parts from reference TRBV30 and TRBJ1-1): SQTIHQWPATLVQPVGSPLSLECTVEGTSNPNLYWYRQAAGRGLQLLFYSVGIGQISSEVPQNLSASRPQDRQFILSSKKLLLSDSGFYLCAWSVSVTGQEAFFGQGTRLTVV.

This clone was counted once. This rearrangement joins TRBV27 to TRBJ1-1; tentative D call: TRBD1 (6 bases). The length of the CDR3 is 13 residues. In germline, CDR1 is MNHEY, CDR2 SMNVEV (reference sequence). V dropped 3 bases and J dropped 10 bases, with 15 bases sitting between them. This chain's CDR3 is CASSLGEGVGAFF. The DNA of the CDR3 is TGTGCCAGCAGTTTGGGGGAGGGGGTCGGAGCTTTCTTT.

This chain uses TRBV4-3 with TRBJ1-1; TRBD1 aligns across 8 bases. CDR1 is LGHNA and CDR2 is YSLEER in the germline V gene. With V trimmed by 3 bases and J by 5 bases, 11 bases remained unmatched. This CDR3 has 16 residues. Written as DNA, the CDR3 is TGCGCCAGCAGCCATGCCTACGGGACAGGCCAAACTGAAGCTTTCTTT. Protein: CASSHAYGTGQTEAFF.

This clone has just a few counts. The V and J genes are TRBV25-1 and TRBJ2-2; D may correspond to TRBD1 or TRBD2 (5 bases each). CDR1 and CDR2 from the germline V gene are MGHDK and SYGVNS. Trimming removed 4 bases at V and 5 bases at J, with 14 bases between. This CDR3 contains 15 residues. The CDR3 nucleotides read TGTGCCAGCAGTGCGACAGAAAGAGGGACCGGGGAGCTGTTTTTT. It specifies CASSATERGTGELFF. The variable domain in full, with the rest retrieved from reference TRBV25-1 and TRBJ2-2, is EADIYQTPRYLVIGTGKKITLECSQTMGHDKMYWYQQDPGMELHLIHYSYGVNSTEKGDLSSESTVSRIRTEHFPLTLESARPSHTSQYLCASSATERGTGELFFGEGSRLTVL.

This sequence joins TRBV30 and TRBJ1-2, with a tentative D call TRBD1 (5 bases). Germline V gene lookup returns CDR1 GTSNPN and CDR2 SVGIG (reference sequence). This CDR3 comprises 12 residues. The V gene lost 0 bases and the J gene lost 7 bases, with 9 bases spanning the gap. The CDR3 sequence: CAWSVQQAGYTF. The CDR3, as DNA: TGTGCCTGGAGTGTACAACAGGCTGGCTACACCTTC.